A selection of T cell receptor beta chains follows, all from one sample in a study of blood T cell repertoires in COVID-19. This table comes from immunoSEQ multiplex PCR, and its TCRdb copy is limited to in-frame clones, with some not included. The sample includes some 200,000 clones, about 88% of them seen just once. Sequenced sample: peripheral blood. These receptors all come from a woman at least 80 years old in a cohort sampled during active or convalescent COVID-19. CDR3s include the opening cysteine and the closing phenylalanine or tryptophan. The D gene is left open where the match is weak. Clone size, where shown, is once, few, many, or a class for clones that have expanded.

>-|TRBJ1-5|-|TRBV27
CASSLGSTSNQPQHF
TGTGCCAGCAGTTTGGGGAGCACTAGCAATCAGCCCCAGCATTTT
>-|TRBJ1-4|TRBD1|TRBV2
CASSEGIFEAGGLEKLFF
TGTGCCAGCAGCGAGGGTATATTTGAAGCAGGGGGCTTGGAAAAACTGTTTTTT
>-|TRBJ2-1|-|TRBV19
CASSPVANRNEQFF
TGTGCCAGTAGCCCTGTGGCTAACAGGAATGAGCAGTTCTTC
>few|TRBJ2-1|-|TRBV7-9
CASISAVSSYNEQFF
TGTGCCAGCATCTCAGCGGTGAGCTCCTACAATGAGCAGTTCTTC
>-|TRBJ2-1|-|TRBV29-1
CSVAAGVVGNEQFF
TGCAGCGTGGCGGCAGGGGTGGTCGGCAATGAGCAGTTCTTC
>-|TRBJ1-2|-|TRBV5-6
CASSLAGGNYGYTF
TGTGCCAGCAGCTTGGCCGGGGGGAACTATGGCTACACCTTC
>-|TRBJ2-5|-|TRBV27
CASSLSGGPGETQYF
TGTGCCAGCAGTTTATCGGGGGGGCCTGGGGAGACCCAGTACTTC
>once|TRBJ1-1|-|TRBV5-1
CASTPRGGESEAFF
TGCGCCAGCACCCCTAGGGGGGGCGAATCTGAAGCTTTCTTT
>-|TRBJ2-2|TRBD2|TRBV7-9
CASSIWGGADTGELFF
TGTGCCAGCAGCATATGGGGAGGGGCAGACACCGGGGAGCTGTTTTTT
>-|TRBJ1-2|TRBD1|TRBV6-2/TRBV6-3
CASSPLGGGAVTGYTF
TGTGCCAGCAGCCCTCTAGGAGGGGGCGCTGTAACTGGCTACACCTTC
>-|TRBJ2-7|TRBD1|TRBV5-1
CASSFGTDYEQYF
TGCGCCAGCAGCTTCGGGACAGACTACGAGCAGTACTTC
>once|TRBJ2-7|TRBD1|TRBV6-2/TRBV6-3
CASSHDRGPYEQYF
TGTGCCAGCAGTCATGACAGGGGCCCCTACGAGCAGTACTTC
>-|TRBJ2-3|-|TRBV7-2
CASSLARIDTQYF
TGTGCCAGCAGCTTAGCTAGAATAGATACGCAGTATTTT
>-|TRBJ1-2|-|TRBV5-1
CASSLDRSYGYTF
TGCGCCAGCAGCCTAGACAGGTCCTATGGCTACACCTTC
>-|TRBJ1-5|TRBD1|TRBV2
CASGGQGDQPQHF
TGTGCCAGCGGAGGACAGGGGGATCAGCCCCAGCATTTT
>-|TRBJ1-5|-|TRBV28
CASSTGTERGQPQHF
TGTGCCAGCAGTACAGGGACTGAGCGGGGACAGCCCCAGCATTTT
>-|TRBJ1-2|-|TRBV11-2
CASSLDLASTNYSYTF
TGTGCCAGCAGCTTAGATCTGGCTTCGACTAACTATAGCTACACCTTC
>-|TRBJ1-1|TRBD1|TRBV6-2/TRBV6-3
CASSVGQFGAEAFF
TGTGCCAGCAGCGTGGGACAGTTTGGGGCTGAAGCTTTCTTT
>-|TRBJ2-1|-|TRBV10-3
CAISEGAGSSYNEQFF
TGTGCCATCAGTGAGGGTGCCGGGAGCTCCTACAATGAGCAGTTCTTC
>-|TRBJ1-5|-|TRBV20-1
CSASRGARDQPQHF
TGCAGTGCTAGTCGGGGGGCAAGGGATCAGCCCCAGCATTTT
>-|TRBJ1-1|-|TRBV30
CAWSGKGRNTEAFF
TGTGCCTGGAGTGGAAAAGGGAGGAACACTGAAGCTTTCTTT
>-|TRBJ1-5|-|TRBV18
CASSPQVAASNQPQHF
TGTGCCAGCTCACCCCAAGTGGCGGCTAGCAATCAGCCCCAGCATTTT
>-|TRBJ2-1|TRBD2|TRBV24-1
CATKGLAGGRYNEQFF
TGTGCCACCAAAGGACTAGCGGGAGGCCGTTACAATGAGCAGTTCTTC
>-|TRBJ1-6|TRBD1|TRBV11-2
CASSLEGQANSPLHF
TGTGCCAGCAGCTTAGAAGGACAGGCAAATTCACCCCTCCACTTT
>-|TRBJ2-7|-|TRBV7-2
CASSPDWSAEQYF
TGTGCCAGCAGCCCGGACTGGTCGGCAGAGCAGTACTTC
>-|TRBJ2-3|-|TRBV18
CASSPQLRTDRGTDTQYF
TGTGCCAGCTCACCCCAGCTGCGGACAGATAGGGGCACAGATACGCAGTATTTT
>-|TRBJ1-6|-|TRBV6-6
CASKREGAYNSPLHF
TGTGCCAGCAAGAGAGAGGGAGCCTATAATTCACCCCTCCACTTT
>-|TRBJ1-4|-|TRBV19
CAVSDGSATNEKLFF
TGTGCCGTATCCGATGGGAGTGCAACTAATGAAAAACTGTTTTTT
>-|TRBJ1-4|TRBD1|TRBV7-8
CASSTRQGSEKLFF
TGTGCCAGCAGCACGCGACAGGGATCGGAAAAACTGTTTTTT
>-|TRBJ2-1|TRBD2|TRBV28
CASSLSSSGGFVQFF
TGTGCCAGCAGTTTAAGTAGTAGCGGGGGATTCGTGCAGTTCTTC
>-|TRBJ1-2|TRBD1|TRBV10-1
CASSEQGQDYGYTF
TGCGCCAGCAGTGAGCAGGGACAGGACTATGGCTACACCTTC
>-|TRBJ1-1|-|TRBV18
CASSPDTNTEAFF
TGTGCCAGCTCACCCGACACGAACACTGAAGCTTTCTTT
>-|TRBJ2-3|TRBD2|TRBV9
CASSGLAGVRSTDTQYF
TGTGCCAGCAGCGGACTAGCGGGAGTGCGAAGCACAGATACGCAGTATTTT
>-|TRBJ2-3|TRBD2|TRBV11-2
CASSFTGTSISTDTQYF
TGTGCCAGCAGCTTTACCGGGACTAGCATCTCCACAGATACGCAGTATTTT
>-|TRBJ1-6|-|TRBV27
CASSTFALRSHSPLHF
TGTGCCAGCAGTACGTTCGCGCTCCGGTCCCATTCACCCCTCCACTTT
>-|TRBJ1-1|-|TRBV7-2
CASTQWRGNTEAFF
TGTGCCAGCACCCAGTGGCGAGGGAACACTGAAGCTTTCTTT
>-|TRBJ1-1|-|TRBV6-6
CASIPQGWVTEAFF
TGTGCCAGCATCCCACAGGGTTGGGTCACTGAAGCTTTCTTT
>-|TRBJ2-3|TRBD1|TRBV24-1
CATSDFALGTGGWDTQYF
TGTGCCACCAGTGATTTCGCCCTTGGGACAGGGGGCTGGGATACGCAGTATTTT
>once|TRBJ2-1|-|TRBV4-1
CASSQEAVPYNEQFF
TGCGCCAGCAGCCAAGAAGCGGTACCCTACAATGAGCAGTTCTTC
>-|TRBJ2-1|TRBD2|TRBV27
CASSFEGASGGARNEQFF
TGTGCCAGCAGTTTCGAGGGCGCCAGCGGGGGGGCCAGGAATGAGCAGTTCTTC
>-|TRBJ2-3|TRBD2|TRBV5-1
CASSPWRGTSGTDTQYF
TGCGCCAGCAGCCCCTGGAGGGGGACTAGCGGCACAGATACGCAGTATTTT